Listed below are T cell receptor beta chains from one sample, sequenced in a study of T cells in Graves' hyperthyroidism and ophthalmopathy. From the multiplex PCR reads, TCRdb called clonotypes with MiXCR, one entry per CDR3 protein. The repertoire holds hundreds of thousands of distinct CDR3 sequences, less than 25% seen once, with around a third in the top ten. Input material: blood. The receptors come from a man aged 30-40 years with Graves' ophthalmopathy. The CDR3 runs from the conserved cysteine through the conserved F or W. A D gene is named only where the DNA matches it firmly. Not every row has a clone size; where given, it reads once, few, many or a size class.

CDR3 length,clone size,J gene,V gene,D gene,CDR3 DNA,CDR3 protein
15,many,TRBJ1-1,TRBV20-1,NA,TGCAGTGCTAGAGATAGGGGAAGGGAGGGCACTGAAGCTTTCTTT,CSARDRGREGTEAFF
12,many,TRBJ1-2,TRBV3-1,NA,TGTGCCAGCAGCCAAGATTGGACTGGCTACACCTTC,CASSQDWTGYTF
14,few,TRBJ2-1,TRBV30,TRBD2,TGTGCCTGGAGCCCCGGGAGGGTTGGCAATGAGCAGTTCTTC,CAWSPGRVGNEQFF
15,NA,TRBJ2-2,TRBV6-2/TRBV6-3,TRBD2,TGTGCCAGCAGCTGGGTAGCGGGAGTGGCCGGGGAGCTGTTTTTT,CASSWVAGVAGELFF
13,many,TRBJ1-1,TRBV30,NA,TGTGCCTGGAGTGCCGGGGATTACACTGAAGCTTTCTTT,CAWSAGDYTEAFF
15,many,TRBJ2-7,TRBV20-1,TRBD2,TGCAGTGCTAGAGTAGCGGGGGCCCTCCCTTGGGAGCAGTACTTC,CSARVAGALPWEQYF
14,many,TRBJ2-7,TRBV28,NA,TGTGCCAGCAGCATCGGAAGGGGGGCCTACGAGCAGTACTTC,CASSIGRGAYEQYF
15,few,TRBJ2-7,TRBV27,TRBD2,TGTGCCAGCAGTTTCTCAGGACTAGATTCCTACGAGCAGTACTTC,CASSFSGLDSYEQYF
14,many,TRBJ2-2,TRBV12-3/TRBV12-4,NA,TGTGCCAGCAGCCGGGGGACAGCCACCGGGGAGCTGTTTTTT,CASSRGTATGELFF
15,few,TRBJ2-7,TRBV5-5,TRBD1,TGTGCCAGCAGCCAAGGGACAGGGACGTTCTACGAGCAGTACTTC,CASSQGTGTFYEQYF
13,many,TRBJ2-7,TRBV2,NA,TGTGCCAGCAGTGAATCACGAGGGATAGAGCAGTACTTC,CASSESRGIEQYF
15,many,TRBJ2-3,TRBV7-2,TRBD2,TGTGCCAGCAGCCCAAGGCTAGCGGGATCAGATACGCAGTATTTT,CASSPRLAGSDTQYF
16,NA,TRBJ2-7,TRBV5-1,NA,TGCGCCAGCAGCTTGGGTGGGGGCTCGAGCTCCTACGAGCAGTACTTC,CASSLGGGSSSYEQYF
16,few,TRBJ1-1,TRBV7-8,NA,TGTGCCAGCAGCTTAGATTGGGTGAGGGCCACCGGTAAAGCTTTCTTT,CASSLDWVRATGKAFF
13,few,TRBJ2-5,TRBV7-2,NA,TGTGCCAGCAGCCGTGGGGGCGTGGAGACCCAGTACTTC,CASSRGGVETQYF
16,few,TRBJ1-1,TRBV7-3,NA,TGTGCCAGCAGCTTAGGCCCCCCAGGGTCCGGCACTGAAGCTTTCTTT,CASSLGPPGSGTEAFF